Detailed here is one T cell receptor (beta chain). Germline CDR1 is LGHDT and CDR2 is YNNKEL (reference sequence). The CDR3 covers 16 residues. V lost 4 bases and J lost 4; bases outside the gene matches: 8. As handled by the study authors: How many nucleated cells were present was estimated from reference gene primer amplification. Profiled with immunoSEQ multiplex PCR; TCRdb holds only in-frame clones, not every one. V and J calls and clone size are copied from that table; D and trimming were computed from the DNA. This sample has roughly 120,000 clones; around four fifths occur once, and the top ten carry about 20%. This sample was included in a study of blood T cell repertoires in COVID-19. Across the whole study: Samples representing acute and convalescent COVID-19 were sourced from the United States, Italy and Spain. PBMCs, B-cell-depleted T cells, or T cells provided the cDNA or gDNA that made up the material.

Sequencing used peripheral blood. The chain couples TRBV3-1 (or the pseudogene TRBV3-2) to TRBJ2-1; 9 bases map to TRBD2. The receptor was derived from a woman aged 55-70 years with acute or convalescent COVID-19. CDR3 DNA sequence: TGTGCCAGCAGCCTCCGGACTAGCGCGACTTACAATGAGCAGTTCTTC. Translated: CASSLRTSATYNEQFF.